Presented here are 29 T cell receptor beta chains from one specimen sequenced in a study of response to subunit inactivated influenza vaccine. One entry per CDR3 protein results from TCRdb running MiXCR on the RT-PCR reads. Counted here are hundreds of thousands of distinct CDR3 sequences, 11% occurring once; the ten biggest clones make up less than 15%. The sample in question was PBMCs from blood, obtained 40 to 50 days after vaccination. These receptors originate from a man between 50 and 59 years old who received an inactivated influenza vaccine.

The table lists this clonotype with a few counts. The chain carries TRBV2 and TRBJ2-5; TRBD2 agrees at 15 bases. V was pared by 5 bases and J by 7 bases, with 5 bases of the junction left unmatched. Germline-derived CDR1 and CDR2 are SNHLY and FYNNEI. CDR3 length: 15 amino acids. In nucleotides, the CDR3 is TGTGCCAGCAGTTGGACTAGCGGGGGGGGTGGGACCCAGTACTTC. It encodes CASSWTSGGGGTQYF. Full variable domain (rest looked up from reference TRBV2 and TRBJ2-5): EPEVTQTPSHQVTQMGQEVILRCVPISNHLYFYWYRQILGQKVEFLVSFYNNEISEKSEIFDDQFSVERPDGSNFTLKIRSTKLEDSAMYFCASSWTSGGGGTQYFGPGTRLLVL.

With regard to this clonotype: Sequence at one end of the junction differs from germline and may be a read error. The chain links TRBV12-3 or TRBV12-4 to TRBJ2-1; 9 bases match TRBD2. CDR3 size: 16 residues. The CDR3 loop is CASRGAGGGTYDEQFF. In DNA form, the CDR3 reads TGTGCCAGCAGGGGAGCGGGAGGAGGCACCTACGATGAGCAGTTCTTC.

The chain carries TRBV6-5 and TRBJ2-3, with 8 nucleotides matching TRBD1. CDR3 length equals 16 residues. Losses at the gene ends were 4 bases for V and 1 base for J; bases not matched to a gene: 7. The germline V gene has CDR1 MNHEY and CDR2 SVGAGI. Here the CDR3 reads CASSWTGSLGTDTQYF. CDR3 DNA: TGTGCCAGCAGTTGGACAGGGTCGTTGGGCACAGATACGCAGTATTTT.

The table lists this clonotype with a few counts. The gene calls are TRBV3-1 and TRBJ1-6, with 8 positions matching TRBD1. V was clipped by 1 base and J by 10 bases; unmatched bases: 6. This CDR3 spans 15 amino acids. Germline V gene sequence: CDR1 LGHDT, CDR2 YNNKEL (reference sequence). The CDR3, as DNA: TGTGCCAGCAGCCAAGTAGGACAGGGCAGGTCACCCCTCCACTTT. Its translation: CASSQVGQGRSPLHF.

This clonotype occurred a few times. V and J are TRBV29-1 and TRBJ2-7; 7 positions agree with TRBD2. The CDR3 spans 13 residues. The germline V gene encodes CDR1 SQVTM and CDR2 ANQGSEA. Trimming took 3 bases from V and 3 from J; bases not matched to a gene: 5. This CDR3 is CSVETSMRYEQYF. CDR3 DNA: TGCAGCGTTGAGACTAGCATGCGCTACGAGCAGTACTTC.

The genes are TRBV6-4 and TRBJ2-3; 9 positions agree with TRBD1. Germline CDR1 reads MRHNA; CDR2 reads SNTAGT. This CDR3 contains 15 residues. V was pared by 4 bases and J by 1 base, with 3 bases of the junction left unmatched. CDR3 nucleotides: TGTGCCAGCAGTGGACAGGGGGTACGCACAGATACGCAGTATTTT. It codes for CASSGQGVRTDTQYF.

The J gene is TRBJ1-5, the V gene TRBV6-1; the D is unclear. CDR3 size: 15 residues. Trimming left V 5 bases short and J 5 bases short, with 16 bases between. Germline lookup yields CDR1 MNHNS and CDR2 SASEGT. CDR3 nucleotides: TGTGCCAGCAGTCAACTTTTCGGGGTGGATCAGCCCCAGCATTTT. It is translated as CASSQLFGVDQPQHF.

This clonotype has at least ten counts. This rearrangement joins TRBV6-6 to TRBJ2-7; D possibly corresponds to TRBD1 (6 bases). V dropped 5 bases and J dropped 6 bases, with 11 bases sitting between them. In germline, CDR1 is MNHNY, CDR2 SVGAGI (reference sequence). CDR3 length: 12 amino acids. In nucleotides, the CDR3 is TGTGCCAGCAGTGCGACACAGGGCGAGCAGTACTTC. Amino acid sequence: CASSATQGEQYF.

The chain is built from TRBV9 and TRBJ2-2; D possibly corresponds to TRBD1 (6 bases). In germline, CDR1 is SGDLS, CDR2 YYNGEE. V lost 4 bases, J lost 4 bases, and 14 bases lay in between. CDR3 size: 15 residues. CDR3 in DNA: TGTGCCAGCAGCCCTATGCGGACAGTCACCGGGGAGCTGTTTTTT. This gives the protein CASSPMRTVTGELFF.

This chain joins TRBV10-2 and TRBJ2-4; D possibly corresponds to TRBD2 (5 bases). CDR1 WSHSY and CDR2 SAAADI come from the germline V gene. V was trimmed by 0 bases and J by 7 bases, leaving 13 bases between them. The CDR3 totals 15 residues. Here the CDR3 reads CASSESGVWENIQYF. The CDR3 DNA reads TGCGCCAGCAGTGAGTCCGGGGTTTGGGAGAACATTCAGTACTTC.

V and J are TRBV7-9 and TRBJ1-1; no clear D gene. Germline lookup yields CDR1 SEHNR and CDR2 FQNEAQ (reference sequence). Trimming shortened V by 5 bases and J by 1 base, and 11 bases separated the two germline ends. The CDR3 contains 14 residues. Here the CDR3 reads CASSPAGQNTEAFF. As DNA, the CDR3 is TGTGCCAGCAGCCCCGCTGGCCAGAACACTGAAGCTTTCTTT.

The chain employs TRBV27 and TRBJ2-5; 8 bases fit TRBD1. The germline V gene has CDR1 MNHEY and CDR2 SMNVEV (reference sequence). V lost 6 bases, J lost 5 bases, and 11 bases stayed unmatched. The CDR3 loop spans 15 amino acids. Here the CDR3 reads CASSPRQGKGETQYF. The CDR3 DNA follows: TGTGCCAGCAGCCCAAGACAGGGGAAAGGGGAGACCCAGTACTTC.

A word on this clonotype: At one end, the junction sequence differs from germline, possibly due to a read error. The V call is TRBV5-1, the J call TRBJ1-1; possibly TRBD1 for D (5 bases). Germline-derived CDR1 and CDR2 are SGHRS and YFSETQ. The CDR3 contains 14 residues. Here the CDR3 reads CASNLGGVNTEAFF. The DNA for the CDR3 is TGCGCCAGCAACTTGGGGGGGGTGAACACTGAAGCTTTCTTT.

This clonotype was seen a few times. The chain combines TRBV6-6 with TRBJ1-2; D remains ambiguous. Germline loops: CDR1 MNHNY, CDR2 SVGAGI (reference sequence). CDR3 size: 12 residues. Trimming removed 7 bases at V and 6 bases at J, with 12 bases between. CDR3 amino acids: CASTHENNGYTF. In DNA form, the CDR3 reads TGTGCCAGCACACACGAGAATAATGGCTACACCTTC.

This clonotype was picked up a small number of times. The rearrangement links TRBV29-1 to TRBJ2-1; TRBD1 matches 8 bases. The length of the CDR3 is 14 residues. Germline trimming cut 4 bases from V and 4 bases from J; bases unmatched to any gene: 6. Germline CDR1 is SQVTM and CDR2 is ANQGSEA. In DNA, the CDR3 is TGCAGCGTTGCCGACAGGGGCGCTTACAATGAGCAGTTCTTC. Translation gives CSVADRGAYNEQFF.

This clonotype was counted a few times. This sequence joins TRBV7-9 and TRBJ2-1; tentative D call: TRBD1 (6 bases). Germline V gene data show CDR1 as SEHNR and CDR2 as FQNEAQ (reference sequence). V was trimmed by 4 bases and J by 1 base, leaving 11 bases between them. The CDR3 extends over 15 amino acids. The CDR3 region has the DNA TGTGCCAGCAGCTCCCACAGGGTTTCCTACAATGAGCAGTTCTTC. This codes for CASSSHRVSYNEQFF.

The J gene is TRBJ1-1, the V gene TRBV3-1, with D perhaps matching TRBD1 (5 bases). V was pared by 5 bases and J by 7 bases, with 29 bases between. Germline V gene sequence: CDR1 LGHDT, CDR2 YNNKEL (reference sequence). This CDR3 is 18 amino acids long. For the CDR3, the DNA is TGTGCCAGCAGCGACCCGCCGCGGACGGCATCAGGGTACTTTGAAGCTTTCTTT. Amino acids: CASSDPPRTASGYFEAFF.

The rearrangement joins TRBV4-3 to TRBJ2-1; a possible D gene is TRBD1 (6 bases). CDR3 length: 15 residues. CDR1 and CDR2 (germline): LGHNA, YSLEER. V gave up 2 bases and J gave up 5 bases, with 13 bases separating them. CDR3 in amino acids: CASSQQTGRHNEQFF. The CDR3 DNA is TGCGCCAGCAGCCAACAGACAGGACGTCACAATGAGCAGTTCTTC.

This clonotype was counted between two and nine times. The gene calls are TRBV30 and TRBJ1-1, with D possibly matching TRBD1 (5 bases). The CDR3 covers 13 residues. V was trimmed by 2 bases and J by 8 bases, leaving 15 bases between them. Germline V gene lookup returns CDR1 GTSNPN and CDR2 SVGIG (reference sequence). CDR3 in amino acids: CAWSRSGTAEAFF. The CDR3 DNA reads as TGTGCCTGGAGTCGATCCGGGACCGCGGAAGCTTTCTTT.

The chain employs TRBV4-2 and TRBJ1-4; 8 bases agree with TRBD1. CDR1 LGHNA and CDR2 YNFKEQ come from the germline V gene. The CDR3 has 15 amino acids. The junction had 4 bases not matched to a gene; V was cut back by 0 bases and J by 7 bases. The CDR3 spells CASSQDQGAREKLFF. The CDR3 bases are TGTGCCAGCAGCCAAGACCAGGGGGCGCGTGAAAAACTGTTTTTT.

There are a few counts of this clonotype. The junction shows a germline mismatch at one end, possibly a read error. The chain couples TRBV18 to TRBJ2-7, with D possibly being TRBD2 (6 bases). Germline CDR1 and CDR2: KGHSH and LQKENI. The length of the CDR3 is 15 residues. CDR3 in amino acids: CASSRGRQSSDEQYF. The CDR3 nucleotides read TGTGCCAGCTCACGAGGGAGGCAGAGCTCCGACGAGCAGTACTTC. The full variable domain, its missing parts supplied by reference TRBV18 and TRBJ2-7, is NAGVMQNPRHLVRRRGQEARLRCSPMKGHSHVYWYRQLPEEGLKFMVYLQKENIIDESGMPKERFSAEFPKEGPSILRIQQVVRGDSAAYFCASSRGRQSSDEQYFGPGTRLTVT.

This clonotype appeared many times. V and J are TRBV20-1 and TRBJ2-7, with 7 bases that match TRBD2. The CDR3 extends over 14 amino acids. The germline CDR1 and CDR2 sequences are DFQATT and SNEGSKA (reference sequence). Unmatched junction bases numbered 7, after V lost 0 bases and J lost 5 bases. The DNA for the CDR3 is TGCAGTGCTAGAGAGGGCGGGAGACCCAACGAGCAGTACTTC. This sequence encodes CSAREGGRPNEQYF.

This clonotype was detected a few times. V and J are TRBV5-1 and TRBJ2-5; D call uncertain. The germline CDR1 and CDR2 sequences are SGHRS and YFSETQ. Trimming took 0 bases from V and 5 from J, leaving 8 bases between them. The CDR3 loop spans 13 amino acids. The CDR3 DNA is TGCGCCAGCAGCTTGGGGTGGAGTGAGACCCAGTACTTC. Encoded protein: CASSLGWSETQYF.

The rearrangement joins TRBV5-1 to TRBJ1-6; D is undetermined. V lost 1 base and J 11 bases, leaving 16 bases between the germline ends. CDR1 is SGHRS, CDR2 YFSETQ, per germline. The CDR3 is made up of 15 amino acids. The CDR3 here is CASSLLGPGLPPLHF. CDR3 sequence (DNA): TGCGCCAGCAGCTTGCTTGGTCCAGGTTTACCACCCCTCCACTTT.

The table lists this clonotype with a count of one. It is unclear where the CDR3 begins or ends on the DNA, so no DNA is shown, and the CDR3 is as TCRdb lists it. V and J are TRBV29-1 and TRBJ1-1; the D call in the table, TRBD1, was not verified against the DNA. Germline-derived CDR1 and CDR2 are SQVTM and ANQGSEA. The CDR3 is 15 residues long, counting both termini. The CDR3 protein is CSVGRGTGGRTEALF.

With regard to this clonotype: A much larger clone lies a single base off, so this may be a read error. CDR3: CASGYLSLTDTQYF. CDR3 DNA: TGTGCCAGCGGCTATTTGTCTTTGACAGATACGCAGTATTTT. V usage is TRBV12-3 or TRBV12-4 and J usage is TRBJ2-3; no clear D. The CDR3 runs to 14 residues. V was clipped by 8 bases and J by 3 bases, with 15 bases between them.

V gene TRBV20-1 combines with J gene TRBJ2-5, with D perhaps given as TRBD1 or TRBD2 (6 bases each). This CDR3 region has 15 residues. With 6 bases removed from V and 2 bases from J, the gap between germline ends came to 19 bases. The V gene's germline CDR1 is DFQATT and CDR2 SNEGSKA (reference sequence). DNA for the CDR3: TGCAGTGCCGAGAGGATCGGGGGCCCTCAAGAGACCCAGTACTTC. It yields the protein CSAERIGGPQETQYF.

As to this clonotype: A read error is possible here, since a much larger clone lies one base away. V usage is TRBV12-3 or TRBV12-4 and J usage is TRBJ2-4, with D possibly matching TRBD1 (6 bases). The CDR3 covers 14 residues. V lost 6 bases and J lost 12, with 21 bases in between. The CDR3 nucleotides are TGTGCCAGCAGAATGGGACATGCTTCTGACACTCAGTACTTC. The encoded protein is CASRMGHASDTQYF.

The gene calls are TRBV6-1 and TRBJ2-3, with D uncertain. This CDR3 spans 13 amino acids. CDR1 MNHNS and CDR2 SASEGT come from the germline V gene. V was trimmed by 4 bases and J by 7 bases, leaving 12 bases between them. The CDR3 DNA sequence: TGTGCCAGCAGTGGCGACCCTGGAAATACGCAGTATTTT. Its protein is CASSGDPGNTQYF.